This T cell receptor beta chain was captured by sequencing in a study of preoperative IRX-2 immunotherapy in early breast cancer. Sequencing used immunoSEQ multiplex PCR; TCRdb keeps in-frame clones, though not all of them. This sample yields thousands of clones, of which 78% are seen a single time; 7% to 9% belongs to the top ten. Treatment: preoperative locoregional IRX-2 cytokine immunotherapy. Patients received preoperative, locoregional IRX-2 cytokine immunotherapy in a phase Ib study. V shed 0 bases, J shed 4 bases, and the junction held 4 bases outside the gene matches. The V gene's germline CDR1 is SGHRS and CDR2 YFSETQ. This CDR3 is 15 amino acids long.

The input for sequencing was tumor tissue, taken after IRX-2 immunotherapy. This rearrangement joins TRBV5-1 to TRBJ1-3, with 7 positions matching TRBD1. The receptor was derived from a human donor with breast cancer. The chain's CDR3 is CASSLATDRGNTIYF. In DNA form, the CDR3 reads TGCGCCAGCAGCTTGGCTACGGACAGGGGAAACACCATATATTTT.